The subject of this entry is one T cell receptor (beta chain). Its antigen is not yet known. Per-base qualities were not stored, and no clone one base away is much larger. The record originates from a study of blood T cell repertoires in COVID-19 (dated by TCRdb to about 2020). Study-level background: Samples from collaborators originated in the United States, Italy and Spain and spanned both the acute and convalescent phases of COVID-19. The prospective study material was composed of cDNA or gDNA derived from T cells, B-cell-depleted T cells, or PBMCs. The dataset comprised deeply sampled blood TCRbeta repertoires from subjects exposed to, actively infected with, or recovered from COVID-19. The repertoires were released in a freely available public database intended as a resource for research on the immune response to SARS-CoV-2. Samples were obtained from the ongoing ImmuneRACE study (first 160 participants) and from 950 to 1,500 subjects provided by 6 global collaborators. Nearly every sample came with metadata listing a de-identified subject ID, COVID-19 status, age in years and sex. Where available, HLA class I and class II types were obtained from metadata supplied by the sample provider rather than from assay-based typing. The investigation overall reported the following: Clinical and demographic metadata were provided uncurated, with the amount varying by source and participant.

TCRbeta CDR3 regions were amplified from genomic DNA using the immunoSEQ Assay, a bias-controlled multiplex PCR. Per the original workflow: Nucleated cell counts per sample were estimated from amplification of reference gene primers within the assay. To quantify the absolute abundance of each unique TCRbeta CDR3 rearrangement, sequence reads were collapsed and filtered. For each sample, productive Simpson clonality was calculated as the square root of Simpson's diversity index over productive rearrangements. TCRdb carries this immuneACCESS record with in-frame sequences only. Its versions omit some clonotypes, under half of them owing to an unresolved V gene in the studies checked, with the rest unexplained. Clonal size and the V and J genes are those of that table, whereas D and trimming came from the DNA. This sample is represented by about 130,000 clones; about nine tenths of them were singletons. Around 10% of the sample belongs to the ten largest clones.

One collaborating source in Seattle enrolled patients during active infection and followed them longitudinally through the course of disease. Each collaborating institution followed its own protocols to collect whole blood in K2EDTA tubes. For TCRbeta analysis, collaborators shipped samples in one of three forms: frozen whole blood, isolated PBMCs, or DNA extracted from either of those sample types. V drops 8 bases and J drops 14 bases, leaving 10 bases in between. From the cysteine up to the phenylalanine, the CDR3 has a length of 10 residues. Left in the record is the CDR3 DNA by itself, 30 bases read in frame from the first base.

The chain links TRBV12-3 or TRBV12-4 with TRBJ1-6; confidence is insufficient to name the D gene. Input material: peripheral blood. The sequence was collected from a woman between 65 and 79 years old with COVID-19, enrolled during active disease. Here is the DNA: TGTGCCAGCCCCGGGGTGGCCCTCCACTTT. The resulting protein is CASPGVALHF.